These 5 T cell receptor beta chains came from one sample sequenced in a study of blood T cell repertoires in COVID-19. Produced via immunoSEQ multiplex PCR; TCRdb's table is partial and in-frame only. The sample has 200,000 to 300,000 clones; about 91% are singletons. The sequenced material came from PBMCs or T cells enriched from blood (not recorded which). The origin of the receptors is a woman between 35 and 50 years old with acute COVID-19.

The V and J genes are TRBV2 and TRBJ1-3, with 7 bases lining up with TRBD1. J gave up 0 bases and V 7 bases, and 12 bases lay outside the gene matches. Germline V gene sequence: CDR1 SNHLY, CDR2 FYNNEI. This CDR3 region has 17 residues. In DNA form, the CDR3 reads TGTGCCAGCACGGGGATGACAGGGTTGAGCTCTGGAAACACCATATATTTT. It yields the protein CASTGMTGLSSGNTIYF.

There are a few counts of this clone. In nucleotides, the CDR3 is TGTGCCAGCAGCGTAGTGGGCAGGTCTTCGGATGGCTACACCTTC. Residues: CASSVVGRSSDGYTF. The rearrangement joins TRBV9 to TRBJ1-2; D ambiguous. Germline lookup yields CDR1 SGDLS and CDR2 YYNGEE. The CDR3 extends over 15 amino acids. The V gene lost 0 bases and the J gene lost 6 bases, with 15 bases spanning the gap.

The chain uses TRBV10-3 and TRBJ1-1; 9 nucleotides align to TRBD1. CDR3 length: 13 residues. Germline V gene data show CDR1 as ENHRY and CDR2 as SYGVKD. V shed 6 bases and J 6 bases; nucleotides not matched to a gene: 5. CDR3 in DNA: TGTGCCATCAGCCCCACAGGGGGCCCTGAAGCTTTCTTT. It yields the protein CAISPTGGPEAFF.

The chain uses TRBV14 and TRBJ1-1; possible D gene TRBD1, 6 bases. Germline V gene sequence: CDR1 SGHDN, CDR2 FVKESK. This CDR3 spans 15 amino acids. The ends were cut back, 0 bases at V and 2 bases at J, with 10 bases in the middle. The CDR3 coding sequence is TGTGCCAGCAGCCAAGATCTTGGGGGCAACACTGAAGCTTTCTTT. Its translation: CASSQDLGGNTEAFF.

The CDR3 DNA reads TGTGCCAGCAGCTTAAGTCTAGCGATGAACTACAATGAGCAGTTCTTC. It encodes CASSLSLAMNYNEQFF. This rearrangement joins TRBV7-9 to TRBJ2-1, with D possibly being TRBD2 (6 bases). The V gene lost 2 bases and the J gene lost 3 bases, with 14 bases spanning the gap. This CDR3 comprises 16 residues. The V gene's germline CDR1 is SEHNR and CDR2 FQNEAQ (reference sequence).